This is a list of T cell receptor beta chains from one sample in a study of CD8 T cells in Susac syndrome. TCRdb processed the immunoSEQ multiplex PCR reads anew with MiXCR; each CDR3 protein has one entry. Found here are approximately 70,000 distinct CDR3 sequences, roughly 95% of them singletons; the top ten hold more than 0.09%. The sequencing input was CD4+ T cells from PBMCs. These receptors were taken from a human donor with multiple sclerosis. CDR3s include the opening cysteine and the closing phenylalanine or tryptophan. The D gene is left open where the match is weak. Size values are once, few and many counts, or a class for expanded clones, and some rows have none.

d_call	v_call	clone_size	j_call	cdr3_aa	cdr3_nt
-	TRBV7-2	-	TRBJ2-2	CASSLGTSGELFF	TGTGCCAGCAGCTTGGGGACGTCCGGGGAGCTGTTTTTT
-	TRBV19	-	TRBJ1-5	CASRDGPSNQPQHF	TGTGCCAGTAGGGACGGACCGAGCAATCAGCCCCAGCATTTT
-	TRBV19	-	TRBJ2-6	CASSIIGANVLTF	TGTGCCAGTAGTATAATTGGGGCCAACGTCCTGACTTTC
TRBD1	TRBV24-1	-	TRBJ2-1	CATSEGTGKIHNEQFF	TGTGCCACCAGTGAGGGGACAGGGAAAATCCACAATGAGCAGTTCTTC
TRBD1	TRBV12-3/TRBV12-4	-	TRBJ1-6	CASRLTGGRSSYNSPLHF	TGTGCCAGCAGGCTGACAGGGGGAAGAAGCTCCTATAATTCACCCCTCCACTTT
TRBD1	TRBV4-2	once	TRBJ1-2	CASSNFGQDLSLYGYTF	TGTGCCAGCAGCAATTTCGGACAGGACTTATCACTCTATGGCTACACCTTC
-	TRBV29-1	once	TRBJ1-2	CSVDGTYYGYTF	TGCAGCGTTGATGGGACCTACTATGGCTACACCTTC
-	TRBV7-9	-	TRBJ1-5	CASSLGSGSNQPQHF	TGTGCCAGCAGCTTAGGGTCAGGGAGCAATCAGCCCCAGCATTTT
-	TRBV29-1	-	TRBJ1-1	CSVDWGGGTEAFF	TGCAGCGTTGATTGGGGAGGGGGAACTGAAGCTTTCTTT
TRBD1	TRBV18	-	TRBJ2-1	CASSPGTGSYNEQFF	TGTGCCAGCTCTCCCGGGACAGGCTCCTACAATGAGCAGTTCTTC
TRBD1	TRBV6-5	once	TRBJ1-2	CASSTQGSYGYTF	TGTGCCAGCAGTACACAGGGGTCCTATGGCTACACCTTC
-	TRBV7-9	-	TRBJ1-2	CASSPEGNYGYTF	TGTGCCAGCAGCCCCGAGGGAAACTATGGCTACACCTTC
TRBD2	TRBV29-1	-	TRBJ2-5	CSVISGGETQYF	TGCAGCGTTATCTCGGGGGGAGAGACCCAGTACTTC
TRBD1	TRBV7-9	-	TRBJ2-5	CASSRTGDETQYF	TGTGCCAGTTCCCGGACAGGGGATGAGACCCAGTACTTC
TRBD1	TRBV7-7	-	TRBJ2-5	CASSSGQQETQYF	TGTGCTAGCAGCTCGGGACAGCAAGAGACCCAGTACTTC
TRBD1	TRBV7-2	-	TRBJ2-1	CASSLRTGRYEQFF	TGTGCCAGCAGCTTACGGACAGGGCGTTATGAGCAGTTCTTC
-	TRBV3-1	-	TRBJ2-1	CASSPLGTAEGEQFF	TGTGCCAGCAGCCCCTTAGGGACGGCCGAGGGGGAGCAGTTCTTC
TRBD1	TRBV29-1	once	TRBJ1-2	CSVEGQGFGGYTF	TGCAGCGTTGAAGGACAGGGTTTTGGCGGCTACACCTTC
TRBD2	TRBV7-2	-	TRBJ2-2	CASSSSGTITGELFF	TGTGCCAGCAGCTCATCCGGGACTATCACCGGGGAGCTGTTTTTT
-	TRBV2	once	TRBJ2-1	CAAMGDEQFF	TGTGCCGCTATGGGCGATGAGCAGTTCTTC
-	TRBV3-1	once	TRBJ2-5	CASSQDMYQETQYF	TGTGCCAGCAGCCAGGACATGTACCAAGAGACCCAGTACTTC
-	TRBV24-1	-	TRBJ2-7	CATSRPGAREQYF	TGTGCCACCAGCCGCCCGGGGGCACGGGAGCAGTACTTC
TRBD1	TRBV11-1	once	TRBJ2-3	CASSLGTGVGDTQYF	TGTGCCAGCAGCTTAGGAACAGGGGTAGGAGATACGCAGTATTTT
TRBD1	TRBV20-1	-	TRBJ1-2	CSARESGDSIYGYTF	TGCAGTGCTAGAGAATCCGGGGACAGCATCTATGGCTACACCTTC
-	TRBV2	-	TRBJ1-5	CASSLFGTFSNQPQHF	TGTGCCAGCAGCCTATTCGGGACTTTTAGCAATCAGCCCCAGCATTTT
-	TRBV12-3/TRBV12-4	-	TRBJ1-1	CASSLRGSPDTEAFF	TGTGCCAGCAGTTTACGAGGGAGCCCCGACACTGAAGCTTTCTTT
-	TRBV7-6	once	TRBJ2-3	CASSQGLATDTQYF	TGTGCCAGCAGCCAAGGTCTAGCAACAGATACGCAGTATTTT
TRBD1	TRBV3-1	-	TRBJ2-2	CASRDRHFTGELFF	TGTGCCAGCAGGGACAGGCATTTTACCGGGGAGCTGTTTTTT
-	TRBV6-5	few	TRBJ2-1	CASSLQGHLYNEQFF	TGTGCCAGCAGTCTTCAAGGACACCTTTACAATGAGCAGTTCTTT
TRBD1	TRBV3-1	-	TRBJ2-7	CASSDRGREQYF	TGTGCCAGCAGCGACAGGGGGCGCGAGCAGTACTTC
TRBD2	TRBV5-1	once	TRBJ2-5	CASSLELAGAEETQYF	TGCGCCAGCAGCTTGGAACTAGCGGGGGCAGAAGAGACCCAGTACTTC
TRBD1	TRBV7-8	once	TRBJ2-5	CASSLDTGAGETQYF	TGTGCCAGCAGCTTAGATACAGGGGCCGGGGAGACCCAGTACTTC
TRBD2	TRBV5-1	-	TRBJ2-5	CASSPLTSGTRETQYF	TGCGCCAGCAGCCCCCTGACTAGCGGGACGAGGGAGACCCAGTACTTC
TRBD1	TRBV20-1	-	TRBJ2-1	CSAKEDRAANNEQFF	TGCAGTGCCAAAGAGGACAGGGCAGCGAACAATGAGCAGTTCTTC
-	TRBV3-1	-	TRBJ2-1	CASSQGGGSYNEQFF	TGTGCCAGCAGCCAAGGAGGGGGATCCTACAATGAGCAGTTCTTC
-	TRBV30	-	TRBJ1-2	CAWVGTLRYTF	TGTGCCTGGGTTGGGACGTTACGCTACACCTTC
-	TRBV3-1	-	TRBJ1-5	CASSQDRRANQPQHF	TGTGCCAGCAGCCAAGATAGGAGGGCGAATCAGCCCCAGCATTTT
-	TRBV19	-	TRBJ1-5	CASSGTGGNQPQHF	TGTGCCAGCTCCGGAACGGGTGGCAATCAGCCCCAGCATTTT
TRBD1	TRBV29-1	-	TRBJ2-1	CSGRTGLYNEQFF	TGCAGCGGAAGGACAGGCCTCTACAATGAGCAGTTCTTC
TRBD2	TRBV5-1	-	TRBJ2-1	CASSFTSGAYNEQFF	TGCGCCAGCAGCTTTACTAGCGGGGCCTACAATGAGCAGTTCTTC
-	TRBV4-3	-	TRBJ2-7	CASSQDSASQGREQYF	TGCGCCAGCAGCCAAGATTCCGCCTCACAGGGTCGCGAGCAGTACTTC
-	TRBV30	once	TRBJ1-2	CAWSVKRRMIYGYTF	TGTGCCTGGAGTGTCAAGCGCAGGATGATCTATGGCTACACCTTC
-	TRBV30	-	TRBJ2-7	CAWSPGDEQYF	TGTGCCTGGAGTCCGGGGGATGAGCAGTACTTC